This entry lists 23 T cell receptor beta chains sequenced from one sample in a study. Each CDR3 protein is one row after TCRdb ran MiXCR on the 5' RACE reads. This sample yields nearly 55,000 distinct CDR3 sequences, of which 15% to 20% are seen a single time; about 2.1% belongs to the top ten. The sequenced sample was naive CD4+ T cells sorted from blood. Noted subset: naive CD4+ T cells, CD4+CD45RA+CD25-. These receptors came from a female donor with breast cancer.

This clonotype was seen a handful of times. The V call is TRBV5-1, the J call TRBJ2-3; D ambiguous. CDR1 and CDR2 (germline): SGHRS, YFSETQ. The CDR3 is made up of 17 amino acids. The V end was cut by 4 bases, the J end by 6 bases, with 24 bases between. This chain's CDR3 is CASSKTHRPDARDTQYF. The CDR3, as DNA: TGCGCCAGCAGCAAAACCCATAGGCCCGACGCCAGGGATACGCAGTATTTT.

V gene TRBV5-1 combines with J gene TRBJ2-3, with a possible D match to TRBD2 (5 bases). The germline gives CDR1 SGHRS, CDR2 YFSETQ. This CDR3 comprises 15 residues. The V end was cut by 7 bases, the J end by 2 bases, with 17 bases between. The CDR3 DNA reads as TGCGCCAGCCGCTCCGAGGGCTTTCCCACAGATACGCAGTATTTT. It encodes CASRSEGFPTDTQYF.

The chain combines TRBV27 with TRBJ1-2; no clear D gene. The CDR3 extends over 13 amino acids. Trimming took 2 bases from V and 4 from J, leaving 8 bases between them. The germline CDR1 and CDR2 sequences are MNHEY and SMNVEV (reference sequence). The CDR3 protein is CASSLDKFYGYTF. The CDR3 DNA reads TGTGCCAGCAGTTTAGATAAGTTCTATGGCTACACCTTC.

The chain carries TRBV5-1 and TRBJ1-3; 7 bases are shared with TRBD1. Losses at the gene ends were 4 bases for V and 3 bases for J; bases not matched to a gene: 7. CDR1 and CDR2 (germline): SGHRS, YFSETQ. The CDR3 covers 15 residues. CDR3 sequence: CASSTNGQDGNTIYF. Here the CDR3 DNA reads TGCGCCAGCAGCACTAACGGACAGGATGGAAACACCATATATTTT. Full variable domain (missing parts from reference TRBV5-1 and TRBJ1-3): KAGVTQTPRYLIKTRGQQVTLSCSPISGHRSVSWYQQTPGQGLQFLFEYFSETQRNKGNFPGRFSGRQFSNSRSEMNVSTLELGDSALYLCASSTNGQDGNTIYFGEGSWLTVV.

Concerning this clonotype: This is likely a read error, given that the CDR3 carries no conserved phenylalanine or tryptophan at its end. The rearrangement joins TRBV4-1 to TRBJ1-1, with D hard to call. The germline V gene encodes CDR1 MGHRA and CDR2 YSYEKL. The CDR3 is made up of 15 amino acids. Trimming cost V 1 base and J 1 base, with 10 bases left between them. The CDR3 nucleotides are TGCGCCAGCAGCCAAGGTCACGGCCCGAACACTGAAGCTTTCATT. This sequence encodes CASSQGHGPNTEAFI.

This chain connects TRBV20-1 to TRBJ2-2; 11 bases map to TRBD2. Germline values: CDR1 DFQATT, CDR2 SNEGSKA (reference sequence). The CDR3 contains 16 residues. V shed 6 bases and J 4 bases; nucleotides not matched to a gene: 10. The CDR3 region is CSAADSGRASTGELFF. The CDR3 coding sequence is TGCAGTGCCGCCGATAGCGGGAGGGCCTCCACCGGGGAGCTGTTTTTT.

This clonotype has only a few counts. The rearrangement joins TRBV20-1 to TRBJ2-7, with 8 bases fitting TRBD2. The V gene's germline CDR1 is DFQATT and CDR2 SNEGSKA (reference sequence). V was pared by 1 base and J by 2 bases, with 4 bases of the junction left unmatched. The CDR3 has 14 amino acids. The CDR3 DNA sequence: TGCAGTGCTAGAGGTTCCGGGGGGGCCTACGAGCAGTACTTC. Its protein is CSARGSGGAYEQYF.

This clonotype was found many times. The J gene is TRBJ1-5, the V gene TRBV12-3 or TRBV12-4; no definite D call. There are 12 residues in the CDR3. V was shortened by 3 bases and J by 5 bases, with 5 bases between the two germline ends. This CDR3 reads CASSFTDQPQHF. The CDR3 coding sequence is TGTGCCAGCAGTTTCACAGATCAGCCCCAGCATTTT.

This clonotype was detected only a few times. The chain is built from TRBV29-1 and TRBJ2-7; weak D call: TRBD2 (6 bases). The length of the CDR3 is 15 residues. Trimming stripped 7 bases from V and 0 bases from J, with 19 bases between. Germline V gene lookup returns CDR1 SQVTM and CDR2 ANQGSEA. The CDR3 coding sequence is TGCAGCGCTGTGTCTCTAGCGAGGAGCTCCTACGAGCAGTACTTC. It encodes CSAVSLARSSYEQYF.

The chain has TRBV20-1 and TRBJ1-5, with TRBD1 matching over 8 bases. Germline V gives CDR1 DFQATT, CDR2 SNEGSKA (reference sequence). Trimming at V came to 0 bases and at J to 5 bases, leaving 9 bases not matched to a gene. This CDR3 is built from 16 residues. The CDR3 sequence: CSARDPGPGGDQPQHF. As DNA, the CDR3 is TGCAGTGCTAGAGATCCGGGGCCAGGGGGCGATCAGCCCCAGCATTTT.

In DNA form, the CDR3 reads TGTGCCAGCACGGAACGGAACTATGGCTACACCTTC. Its protein product is CASTERNYGYTF. The chain uses TRBV6-2 or TRBV6-3 and TRBJ1-2, with no clear D. Germline CDR1 and CDR2: MNHEY and SVGEGT. This CDR3 is built from 12 residues. V shed 7 bases and J shed 2 bases, with 8 bases lying between them.

This clonotype was found many times. This chain connects TRBV5-1 to TRBJ2-5, with 9 bases identical to TRBD1. This CDR3 spans 14 amino acids. Trimming at V came to 5 bases and at J to 4 bases, leaving 6 bases not matched to a gene. Germline V gives CDR1 SGHRS, CDR2 YFSETQ. The CDR3 nucleotides read TGCGCCAGCAGTTTAGGACAGGGGAGAGAGACCCAGTACTTC. It yields the protein CASSLGQGRETQYF.

This clonotype occurred many times. The chain is built from TRBV12-3 or TRBV12-4 and TRBJ2-5; 11 bases line up with TRBD2. V lost 6 bases and J lost 2; bases outside the gene matches: 8. The CDR3 contains 16 residues. The DNA for the CDR3 is TGTGCCAGCAGCCCCGGGCTAGCGGGAGGACAAGAGACCCAGTACTTC. Its protein is CASSPGLAGGQETQYF.

The rearrangement uses TRBV7-8 and TRBJ1-5, with 7 bases aligning to TRBD1. Germline V gene data show CDR1 as SGHVS and CDR2 as FQNEAQ. Germline trimming cut 0 bases from V and 6 bases from J; bases unmatched to any gene: 8. The CDR3 is 16 residues long. The CDR3 is CASSLAGRGGVQPQHF. DNA for the CDR3: TGTGCCAGCAGCTTAGCGGGCAGGGGGGGGGTTCAGCCCCAGCATTTT.

In this sample, this clonotype turned up many times. The V and J genes are TRBV20-1 and TRBJ1-3; possibly TRBD1 for D (6 bases). V shed 0 bases and J shed 7 bases, with 13 bases lying between them. The CDR3 totals 14 residues. Germline CDR1 and CDR2: DFQATT and SNEGSKA (reference sequence). The CDR3 protein is CSARDYQGLNTIYF. The CDR3 DNA reads as TGCAGTGCTAGAGACTACCAGGGGCTCAACACCATATATTTT.

This clonotype appeared many times. This chain joins TRBV4-1 and TRBJ2-7, with 9 bases lining up with TRBD2. This CDR3 is 16 amino acids long. CDR1 and CDR2 from the germline V gene are MGHRA and YSYEKL. Trimming cost V 2 bases and J 2 bases; bases outside gene matches: 7. The CDR3 DNA is TGCGCCAGCAGCCAAAGTCCCGCGGGAGGGCCCTACGAGCAGTACTTC. Translated, it gives CASSQSPAGGPYEQYF.

The J gene is TRBJ2-3, the V gene TRBV7-9; D call uncertain. This CDR3 comprises 15 residues. Germline V gene sequence: CDR1 SEHNR, CDR2 FQNEAQ (reference sequence). The germline V and J ends were trimmed by 3 bases and 0 bases, with 10 bases remaining between them. Here the CDR3 reads CASSFIAGSTDTQYF. As DNA, the CDR3 is TGTGCCAGCAGCTTTATTGCCGGTAGCACAGATACGCAGTATTTT.

The rearrangement joins TRBV20-1 to TRBJ2-5, with D possibly being TRBD2 (7 bases). Trimming left V 0 bases short and J 4 bases short, with 21 bases between. Germline CDR1 and CDR2: DFQATT and SNEGSKA (reference sequence). The length of the CDR3 is 17 residues. The CDR3 loop is CSAREWGGGGAGETQYF. The CDR3 DNA is TGCAGTGCTAGAGAATGGGGAGGGGGGGGCGCGGGAGAGACCCAGTACTTC.

This chain uses TRBV27 with TRBJ2-2, with D uncertain. V was clipped by 8 bases and J by 2 bases, with 15 bases between them. The CDR3 totals 15 residues. Germline V gives CDR1 MNHEY, CDR2 SMNVEV (reference sequence). CDR3 protein: CASRRPGYNTGELFF. In DNA form, the CDR3 reads TGTGCCAGCCGCCGACCCGGGTATAACACCGGGGAGCTGTTTTTT.

V is TRBV7-9 and J is TRBJ2-2; D not certain. Trimming shortened V by 0 bases and J by 6 bases, and 8 bases separated the two germline ends. This CDR3 has 14 residues. Germline assignment: CDR1 SEHNR and CDR2 FQNEAQ (reference sequence). The CDR3 nucleotides read TGTGCCAGCAGCTTAGCCGGGTTCGCCGGGGAGCTGTTTTTT. Translating gives CASSLAGFAGELFF.

Many counts were recorded for this clonotype. The chain recombines TRBV7-9 with TRBJ2-5; 7 bases agree with TRBD1. The CDR3 is made up of 14 amino acids. Germline V gives CDR1 SEHNR, CDR2 FQNEAQ (reference sequence). The ends lost 5 bases at V and 2 bases at J; junction bases unmatched: 5. CDR3 sequence: CASSPGQTQETQYF. As DNA, the CDR3 is TGTGCCAGCAGCCCGGGACAGACTCAAGAGACCCAGTACTTC.

The chain is built from TRBV6-5 and TRBJ1-4, with 7 nucleotides matching TRBD1. V lost 5 bases and J lost 8; bases outside the gene matches: 17. Germline loops: CDR1 MNHEY, CDR2 SVGAGI. The CDR3 is made up of 17 amino acids. The CDR3 nucleotides read TGTGCCAGCAGTATATCGACAGGGACAAAGGGAGTGGAAAAACTGTTTTTT. Its translation is CASSISTGTKGVEKLFF.

Worth noting for this clonotype: A junction end diverges from the germline sequence, so it may reflect a read error. This chain links TRBV7-9 with TRBJ2-5; 7 nucleotides align to TRBD1. Germline V gene sequence: CDR1 SEHNR, CDR2 FQNEAQ (reference sequence). The CDR3 is made up of 14 amino acids. The CDR3 region is CASSLAGGAETRYF. CDR3 bases: TGTGCCAGCAGCTTAGCAGGGGGCGCAGAGACCCGGTACTTC.